Each of the 19 T cell receptor beta chains below was sequenced from the same sample in a study of T cell repertoires in cytomegalovirus infection. TCRdb reprocessed the reads via MiXCR and lists one record per CDR3 protein. The sample lists some 600,000 distinct CDR3 sequences; roughly a quarter were seen once. The sample was CD8+ T cells from PBMCs. These receptors were obtained from a human donor in good health (CMV status not recorded). Some clones in this sample may be carry-over from other donors' samples.

The chain has TRBV19 and TRBJ2-1; 13 bases map to TRBD2. The CDR3 covers 17 residues. Germline V lookup: CDR1 LNHDA, CDR2 SQIVND (reference sequence). After removal of 5 bases from V and 2 bases from J, the junction contained 6 bases not matched to a gene. The DNA for the CDR3 is TGTGCCAGTAGTCACCGACTAGCGGGGGGCCCCTACAATGAGCAGTTCTTC. It translates to CASSHRLAGGPYNEQFF.

The V call is TRBV2, the J call TRBJ2-1, with D perhaps assigned TRBD1 or TRBD2 (6 bases each). Germline CDR1 and CDR2: SNHLY and FYNNEI. The CDR3 spans 16 residues. Trimming cost V 7 bases and J 8 bases, with 24 bases left between them. CDR3: CASTRSSRRDIDEQFF. The CDR3 DNA reads as TGTGCCAGCACAAGGTCTTCCCGGCGGGACATCGATGAGCAGTTCTTC. Together with reference TRBV2 and TRBJ2-1, the CDR3 gives the full variable domain: EPEVTQTPSHQVTQMGQEVILRCVPISNHLYFYWYRQILGQKVEFLVSFYNNEISEKSEIFDDQFSVERPDGSNFTLKIRSTKLEDSAMYFCASTRSSRRDIDEQFFGPGTRLTVL.

This chain joins TRBV6-2 or TRBV6-3 and TRBJ2-1; 8 nucleotides line up with TRBD2. Germline V gene sequence: CDR1 MNHEY, CDR2 SVGEGT. The junction had 7 bases not matched to a gene; V was cut back by 4 bases and J by 5 bases. This CDR3 is 15 amino acids long. The CDR3 reads CASSFSGGPHNEQFF. The CDR3 region has the DNA TGTGCCAGCAGTTTCAGCGGGGGACCTCACAATGAGCAGTTCTTC.

This clonotype was counted between two and nine times. The rearrangement links TRBV7-3 to TRBJ2-2, with a tentative D call TRBD2 (6 bases). The germline V gene encodes CDR1 SGHTA and CDR2 FQGTGA. CDR3 length: 15 residues. The V and J ends lost 1 base and 2 bases respectively, with 8 bases between them. This CDR3 is CASSLMGGNTGELFF. The CDR3 DNA reads TGTGCCAGCAGCTTAATGGGGGGAAACACCGGGGAGCTGTTTTTT.

This clonotype came up many times. V is TRBV7-9 and J is TRBJ2-3; D is ambiguous. Germline CDR1 reads SEHNR; CDR2 reads FQNEAQ (reference sequence). V was cut by 7 bases and J by 2 bases, with 7 bases left in between. CDR3 length: 12 residues. This CDR3 reads CASKGSTDTQYF. Written as DNA, the CDR3 is TGTGCCAGCAAGGGTTCCACAGATACGCAGTATTTT.

The chain recombines TRBV29-1 with TRBJ2-2; the match to TRBD1 covers 8 bases. Germline V lookup: CDR1 SQVTM, CDR2 ANQGSEA. The V and J ends lost 6 bases and 5 bases, in that order; junction bases with no gene match: 11. This CDR3 is 15 amino acids long. Here the CDR3 reads CSVNGQGLETGELFF. The CDR3 DNA sequence: TGCAGCGTCAACGGACAGGGTTTGGAAACCGGGGAGCTGTTTTTT.

The chain has TRBV4-1 and TRBJ1-1; 12 bases map to TRBD1. Germline CDR1 is MGHRA and CDR2 is YSYEKL. The CDR3 consists of 17 residues. V lost 3 bases and J lost 5; bases outside the gene matches: 10. The CDR3 coding sequence is TGCGCCAGCAGCCACCACCCGGGACAGGGGGCTAAGACTGAAGCTTTCTTT. This encodes CASSHHPGQGAKTEAFF.

There are many counts of this clonotype. V gene TRBV6-8 combines with J gene TRBJ2-5; D not certain. Trimming took 3 bases from V and 5 from J, leaving 13 bases between them. CDR1 MNHGY and CDR2 SAAAGT come from the germline V gene. This CDR3 contains 14 residues. In nucleotides, the CDR3 is TGTGCCAGCAGTTATTTTGGCGGTGGGGAGACCCAGTACTTC. Its translation: CASSYFGGGETQYF.

This chain links TRBV6-2 or TRBV6-3 with TRBJ2-3; perhaps D is TRBD1 or TRBD2 (5 bases each). This CDR3 is built from 15 residues. V was cut by 3 bases and J by 1 base, with 11 bases left in between. Germline V lookup: CDR1 MNHEY, CDR2 SVGEGT. The CDR3 bases are TGTGCCAGCAGTTATTTCCGGGGACGCACAGATACGCAGTATTTT. The encoded protein is CASSYFRGRTDTQYF.

This clonotype was seen at least ten times. This chain joins TRBV7-6 and TRBJ2-7; D possibly matches TRBD1 or TRBD2 (5 bases each). There are 15 residues in the CDR3. Trimming left V 7 bases short and J 3 bases short, with 19 bases between. The germline V gene encodes CDR1 SGHVS and CDR2 FNYEAQ. The CDR3 region is CASTYEEGFVYEQYF. CDR3 bases: TGTGCCAGCACTTATGAAGAGGGGTTTGTCTACGAGCAGTACTTC.

This clonotype was observed a few times. The junction shows a germline mismatch at one end, possibly a read error. V gene TRBV5-1 combines with J gene TRBJ2-3; D gene unclear. CDR3 size: 15 residues. Germline assignment: CDR1 SGHRS and CDR2 YFSETQ. CDR3: CASSLEGENADTQYF. The CDR3 nucleotides read TGTGCCAGCAGCTTGGAAGGTGAGAACGCAGATACGCAGTATTTT.

The V gene is TRBV20-1, the J gene TRBJ1-2, with 7 bases aligning to TRBD1. Germline CDR1 reads DFQATT; CDR2 reads SNEGSKA (reference sequence). This CDR3 spans 17 amino acids. Trimming cost V 0 bases and J 8 bases; bases outside gene matches: 18. The CDR3 bases are TGCAGTGCTAGAGATTTATTACAGGGGAAACTTACGGGGGGCTACACCTTC. It codes for CSARDLLQGKLTGGYTF.

For the CDR3, the DNA is TGTGCCAGCAGCGGAAATCTATACGAGCAGTACGTC. Its translation: CASSGNLYEQYV. V and J are TRBV6-6 and TRBJ2-7; D is ambiguous. V lost 6 bases and J lost 4, with 10 bases in between. Germline V lookup: CDR1 MNHNY, CDR2 SVGAGI (reference sequence). The CDR3 sequence is 12 residues long.

Ten or more counts support this clonotype. The chain joins TRBV11-2 to TRBJ1-1; no reliable D call. The ends were cut back, 3 bases at V and 4 bases at J, with 9 bases in the middle. The CDR3 spans 13 residues. The germline V gene encodes CDR1 SGHAT and CDR2 FQNNGV. CDR3 bases: TGTGCCAGCAGCTTCGAAGCGGTCACTGAAGCTTTCTTT. This translates into CASSFEAVTEAFF.

This clonotype was recorded a few times. The V and J genes are TRBV29-1 and TRBJ2-7; 8 bases map to TRBD1. CDR1 and CDR2 (germline): SQVTM, ANQGSEA. The V and J ends lost 6 bases and 0 bases, in that order; junction bases with no gene match: 4. This CDR3 contains 13 residues. The CDR3 region has the DNA TGCAGCGTCAGACAGGGGAGCTCCTACGAGCAGTACTTC. As protein: CSVRQGSSYEQYF.

This rearrangement joins TRBV10-3 to TRBJ2-3; 9 positions agree with TRBD1. Per germline, CDR1 ENHRY and CDR2 SYGVKD. The junction had 10 bases not matched to a gene; V was cut back by 10 bases and J by 5 bases. This CDR3 is 14 amino acids long. CDR3 amino acids: CATSRDRVKDTQYF. CDR3 bases: TGTGCCACCTCCCGGGACAGGGTTAAAGATACGCAGTATTTT.

This clonotype has a count of ten or more. The CDR3 reads CASSFGLAGAYEQYV. DNA for the CDR3: TGTGCCAGCAGTTTTGGCCTAGCGGGGGCCTACGAGCAGTACGTC. The rearrangement joins TRBV12-3 or TRBV12-4 to TRBJ2-7, with 10 nucleotides matching TRBD2. The CDR3 sequence is 15 residues long. The J segment lost 2 bases and the V segment lost 3 bases, leaving 4 bases of the junction unmatched.

On this clonotype itself: Just one base apart from a much larger clone, this may be a read error. This rearrangement joins TRBV7-6 to TRBJ1-2; 7 bases agree with TRBD1. Unmatched junction bases numbered 16, after V lost 6 bases and J lost 0 bases. The CDR3 length is 18 residues. Germline V gives CDR1 SGHVS, CDR2 FNYEAQ. CDR3 amino acids: CASRPSTGTVLTNYGYTF. The CDR3 DNA follows: TGTGCCAGCAGACCATCCACCGGGACAGTTCTTACTAACTATGGCTACACCTTC.

This clonotype showed up many times. The rearrangement links TRBV7-2 to TRBJ1-4, with D uncertain. CDR1 and CDR2 from the germline V gene are SGHTA and FQGNSA. The CDR3 extends over 14 amino acids. V was cut by 1 base and J by 4 bases, with 7 bases left in between. CDR3 nucleotides: TGTGCCAGCAGCTTAGGCGGGTTTAATGAAAAACTGTTTTTT. Protein: CASSLGGFNEKLFF.